This TCR beta chain originates from a study of glioma-infiltrating T cells after dendritic cell vaccination. Indicated time point: after dendritic cell vaccination, including at tumor progression/relapse. Selection required adequate fresh-frozen tumor tissue plus more than two years' survival data. This clone has a single count. Its antigen remains unidentified. General study findings and limits: Higher pretreatment TIL content predicted longer progression-free time and survival.

CDR3 length equals 16 residues. Per germline, CDR1 MDHEN and CDR2 SYDVKM. Produced via immunoSEQ multiplex PCR; TCRdb's table is partial and in-frame only. The sample has about 100,000 clones, about 85% seen once. The V gene is TRBV28, the J gene TRBJ2-5; TRBD2 might be the D (6 bases). The J call may be mistaken, given a closer DNA end match to TRBJ2-7. The specimen comprised blood, sampled after dendritic cell vaccination. The clonotype comes from a human donor with glioblastoma. DNA for the CDR3: TGTGCCAGCAGTTTAGGGGGGTCACAGACCTCCTACGAGCAGTACTTC. It codes for CASSLGGSQTSYEQYF.